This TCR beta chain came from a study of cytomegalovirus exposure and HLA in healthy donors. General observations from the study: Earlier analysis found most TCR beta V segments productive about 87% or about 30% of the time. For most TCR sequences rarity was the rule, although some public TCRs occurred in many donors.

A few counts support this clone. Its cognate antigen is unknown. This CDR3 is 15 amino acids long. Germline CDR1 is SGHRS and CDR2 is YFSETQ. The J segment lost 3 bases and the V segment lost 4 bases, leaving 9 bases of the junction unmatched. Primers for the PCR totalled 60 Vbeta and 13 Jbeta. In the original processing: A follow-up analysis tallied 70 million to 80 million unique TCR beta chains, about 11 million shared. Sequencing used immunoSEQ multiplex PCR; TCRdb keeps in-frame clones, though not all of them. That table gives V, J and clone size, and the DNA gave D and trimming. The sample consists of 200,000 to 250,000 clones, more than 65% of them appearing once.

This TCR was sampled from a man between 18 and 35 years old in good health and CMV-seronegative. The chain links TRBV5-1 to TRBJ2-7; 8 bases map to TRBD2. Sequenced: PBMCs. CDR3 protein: CASSPIPGTSYEQYF. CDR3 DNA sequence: TGCGCCAGCAGCCCCATCCCTGGGACTAGCTACGAGCAGTACTTC.